This T cell receptor (beta chain) was observed in a study of T cell repertoires in cytomegalovirus infection. Study in general: Shared public TCR beta signatures pointed to both CMV infection and a matching HLA type. Overall study results and limits: Summed frequency of shared TCR beta families picked out CMV carriers who also had the relevant HLA.

As to this clonotype: Antigen specificity is unknown. Since a much larger clone is just one base distant, this may be a read error.

CDR1 SGHTA and CDR2 FQGNSA come from the germline V gene. The germline V and J ends were trimmed by 3 bases and 15 bases, with 15 bases remaining between them. The CDR3 totals 12 residues. TCRdb passed the reads through MiXCR, listing each CDR3 protein once. The data hold 300,000 to 400,000 distinct CDR3 sequences, with more than 8% observed a single time. Sequenced: PBMCs. This TCR came from a human donor in good health (CMV status not recorded). Some clones in this sample may be carry-over from other donors' samples. The V gene is TRBV7-2, the J gene TRBJ2-1, with D possibly matching TRBD2 (5 bases). CDR3 nucleotides: TGTGCCAGCAGCTTGGACTTCTCCCCCTCGTTCTTC. Amino acids: CASSLDFSPSFF.